A single sample gave rise to the 32 T cell receptor beta chains below, sequenced in a study of shared clonotypes between healthy human individuals. Profiled with immunoSEQ multiplex PCR; TCRdb holds only in-frame clones, not every one. The repertoire has about 580,000 clones, 98% of them found once; the top ten carry approximately 0.33%. Naive CD8 cells were CD45RO-negative, positively selected for CCR7, excluding terminally differentiated effector memory CD45RA+ cells. The sequenced sample was naive CD8+ T cells sorted from blood. Receptors originate from a young man in good health.

As regards this clone: The same CDR3 arises from other DNA sequences in this sample as well. The chain links TRBV7-9 to TRBJ2-7; D ambiguous. V was trimmed by 5 bases and J by 1 base, leaving 3 bases between them. There are 11 residues in the CDR3. Germline CDR1 and CDR2: SEHNR and FQNEAQ (reference sequence). The CDR3 loop reads CASSTSYEQYF. For the CDR3, the DNA is TGTGCCAGCAGCACTTCCTACGAGCAGTACTTC. Full variable domain (outside the CDR3, taken from reference TRBV7-9 and TRBJ2-7): DTGVSQNPRHKITKRGQNVTFRCDPISEHNRLYWYRQTLGQGPEFLTYFQNEAQLEKSRLLSDRFSAERPKGSFSTLEIQRTEQGDSAMYLCASSTSYEQYFGPGTRLTVT.

Concerning this clone: It may be a read error: a sequence one base away is much more abundant. The same CDR3 also results from other DNA sequences found in this sample. V usage is TRBV28 and J usage is TRBJ2-1; D uncertain. Germline V gene sequence: CDR1 MDHEN, CDR2 SYDVKM. This CDR3 comprises 10 residues. Trimming cost V 6 bases and J 5 bases, with 2 bases left between them. The CDR3: CASSDNEQFF. DNA of the CDR3: TGTGCCAGCAGCGACAATGAGCAGTTCTTC.

This clone was seen only once. This chain uses TRBV27 with TRBJ2-1; D call uncertain. CDR3 length equals 15 residues. V lost 3 bases and J 4 bases, leaving 13 bases between the germline ends. Germline values: CDR1 MNHEY, CDR2 SMNVEV (reference sequence). This CDR3 reads CASSFVKWGYNEQFF. The DNA of the CDR3 is TGTGCCAGCAGTTTCGTTAAATGGGGTTACAATGAGCAGTTCTTC.

Here the CDR3 DNA reads TGTGCCAGCAGCTTATTTGGAGGGTGGAGGACAACCGACAATGAGCAGTTCTTC. Protein sequence: CASSLFGGWRTTDNEQFF. The rearrangement joins TRBV11-2 to TRBJ2-1; D might be TRBD2 (6 bases). The CDR3 contains 18 residues. The V and J ends lost 2 bases and 5 bases respectively, with 22 bases between them. Germline values: CDR1 SGHAT, CDR2 FQNNGV. Full variable domain (outside the CDR3, taken from reference TRBV11-2 and TRBJ2-1): EAGVAQSPRYKIIEKRQSVAFWCNPISGHATLYWYQQILGQGPKLLIQFQNNGVVDDSQLPKDRFSAERLKGVDSTLKIQPAKLEDSAVYLCASSLFGGWRTTDNEQFFGPGTRLTVL.

The chain links TRBV5-6 to TRBJ2-5; D is uncertain. The CDR3 loop spans 13 amino acids. Deletions cut 0 bases from V and 4 bases from J, with 7 bases between. The V gene's germline CDR1 is SGHDT and CDR2 YYEEEE. The CDR3 sequence is CASSLGSGETQYF. As DNA, the CDR3 is TGTGCCAGCAGCTTGGGATCGGGAGAGACCCAGTACTTC.

The gene calls are TRBV11-3 and TRBJ2-1; D is unresolved. V lost 5 bases and J lost 6, with 14 bases in between. This CDR3 spans 14 amino acids. Germline CDR1 is SGHNT and CDR2 is YENEEA. CDR3 bases: TGTGCCAGCAGCCCCCCTGACCGGGTCAATGAGCAGTTCTTC. This sequence encodes CASSPPDRVNEQFF.

This clone has just a few counts. The chain links TRBV18 to TRBJ2-3; D not certain. Germline CDR1 reads KGHSH; CDR2 reads LQKENI. The CDR3 runs 12 residues. V lost 6 bases and J 6 bases, leaving 10 bases between the germline ends. In nucleotides, the CDR3 is TGTGCCAGCTCCCGGGCGGAGGATACGCAGTATTTT. It is translated as CASSRAEDTQYF.

The chain carries TRBV7-9 and TRBJ1-4, with TRBD1 matching over 9 bases. CDR3 length: 16 residues. CDR1 is SEHNR and CDR2 is FQNEAQ in the germline V gene (reference sequence). V trimming: 3 bases; J trimming: 7 bases; junction bases outside the gene matches: 9. The CDR3 bases are TGTGCCAGCAGCTTTCCCCGGGGACAGGGTATTGAAAAACTGTTTTTT. Translating gives CASSFPRGQGIEKLFF.

This clone occurred once. The sample carries other DNA sequences with the same CDR3. The chain joins TRBV9 to TRBJ2-3; TRBD2 aligns across 7 bases. CDR1 is SGDLS, CDR2 YYNGEE, per germline. The CDR3 totals 15 residues. J gave up 4 bases and V 0 bases, and 5 bases lay outside the gene matches. This chain's CDR3 is CASSVASGSADTQYF. CDR3 bases: TGTGCCAGCAGCGTAGCTAGCGGTTCTGCAGATACGCAGTATTTT.

The V and J genes are TRBV15 and TRBJ2-3; tentatively, D is TRBD1 or TRBD2 (5 bases each). Germline V gene lookup returns CDR1 LNHNV and CDR2 YYDKDF (reference sequence). The CDR3 extends over 14 amino acids. V gave up 6 bases and J gave up 4 bases, with 14 bases separating them. This chain's CDR3 is CATRTERGPDTQYF. CDR3 sequence (DNA): TGTGCCACCAGAACGGAGAGGGGTCCAGATACGCAGTATTTT.

The chain recombines TRBV2 with TRBJ2-7; TRBD2 matches at 9 bases. Losses at the gene ends were 3 bases for V and 5 bases for J; bases not matched to a gene: 8. The CDR3 consists of 15 residues. Germline CDR1 is SNHLY and CDR2 is FYNNEI. The CDR3 sequence is CASSDAGGPEDEQYF. DNA for the CDR3: TGTGCCAGCAGTGACGCGGGAGGGCCTGAGGACGAGCAGTACTTC.

CDR3 sequence: CASSEYRLPNNEQFF. In DNA, the CDR3 is TGCGCCAGCAGTGAATATCGGCTACCAAACAATGAGCAGTTCTTC. This chain joins TRBV10-1 and TRBJ2-1; D remains ambiguous. CDR1 and CDR2 (germline): WNHNN, SYGVQD (reference sequence). Between the trimmed V and J ends, which lost 3 bases and 5 bases, there was a span of 14 bases. The length of the CDR3 is 15 residues.

The chain uses TRBV30 and TRBJ2-5; possibly TRBD1 or TRBD2 for D (5 bases each). Trimming pared 5 bases from V and 5 bases from J, leaving 24 bases between. The CDR3 runs 16 residues. Germline V gene sequence: CDR1 GTSNPN, CDR2 SVGIG (reference sequence). The CDR3 sequence: CAWGRYRDAVRETQYF. In DNA form, the CDR3 reads TGTGCCTGGGGAAGATACCGGGACGCCGTCCGGGAGACCCAGTACTTC.

This chain connects TRBV2 to TRBJ2-7; D might be TRBD1 or TRBD2, each matching 5 bases. The CDR3 spans 15 residues. The V end was cut by 4 bases, the J end by 1 base, with 14 bases between. Germline CDR1 is SNHLY and CDR2 is FYNNEI. The CDR3 sequence is CASSVGPAVSYEQYF. CDR3 in DNA: TGTGCCAGCAGTGTGGGGCCAGCGGTTTCCTACGAGCAGTACTTC.

The V gene is TRBV16, the J gene TRBJ1-5; D is uncertain. From germline, CDR1 is KGHSY and CDR2 FQNENV. The germline V and J ends were trimmed by 0 bases and 3 bases, with 9 bases remaining between them. The CDR3 loop spans 15 amino acids. CDR3: CASSQSWESNQPQHF. The DNA of the CDR3 is TGTGCCAGCAGCCAATCGTGGGAATCCAATCAGCCCCAGCATTTT. The complete variable domain, with remaining parts taken from reference TRBV16 and TRBJ1-5, reads GEEVAQTPKHLVRGEGQKAKLYCAPIKGHSYVFWYQQVLKNEFKFLISFQNENVFDETGMPKERFSAKCLPNSPCSLEIQATKLEDSAVYFCASSQSWESNQPQHFGDGTRLSIL.

V gene TRBV28 combines with J gene TRBJ2-7, with D perhaps matching TRBD1 (6 bases). The germline V and J ends were trimmed by 7 bases and 6 bases, with 19 bases remaining between them. The germline V gene has CDR1 MDHEN and CDR2 SYDVKM. CDR3 length: 14 amino acids. The DNA of the CDR3 is TGTGCCAGCACTGGAACAGGGAGAGGGGGCGAGCAGTACTTC. Translation: CASTGTGRGGEQYF.

The count of this clone is one. V is TRBV29-1 and J is TRBJ2-7; 9 positions agree with TRBD2. The germline gives CDR1 SQVTM, CDR2 ANQGSEA. J was trimmed by 5 bases and V by 4 bases; bases with no gene match: 6. The CDR3 is 13 amino acids. The CDR3 nucleotides read TGCAGCGTTGCAGCTAGCGGGACGGACGAGCAGTACTTC. As protein: CSVAASGTDEQYF.

The rearrangement joins TRBV4-1 to TRBJ2-7, with TRBD2 matching over 8 bases. The CDR3 spans 15 residues. Germline trimming cut 4 bases from V and 2 bases from J; bases unmatched to any gene: 7. CDR1 MGHRA and CDR2 YSYEKL come from the germline V gene. The CDR3 bases are TGCGCCAGCAGCCTAACTAGCGGAACAACCTACGAGCAGTACTTC. Its protein product is CASSLTSGTTYEQYF.

The chain has TRBV10-2 and TRBJ1-1; D not resolved. Germline CDR1 reads WSHSY; CDR2 reads SAAADI. The CDR3 covers 11 residues. V was shortened by 3 bases and J by 7 bases, with 6 bases between the two germline ends. CDR3 nucleotides: TGCGCCAGCAGTGACTTAGGTGAAGCTTTCTTT. Translated: CASSDLGEAFF.

Details on this clone: The sample has other DNA sequences that encode this CDR3 too. The chain is built from TRBV4-1 and TRBJ1-1; no reliable D call. Germline-derived CDR1 and CDR2 are MGHRA and YSYEKL. With 3 bases removed from V and 5 bases from J, the gap between germline ends came to 10 bases. The CDR3 runs 13 residues. Here the CDR3 reads CASSQVGRTEAFF. DNA of the CDR3: TGCGCCAGCAGCCAGGTGGGGAGGACTGAAGCTTTCTTT.

The chain is built from TRBV5-1 and TRBJ2-3; weak D call: TRBD2 (6 bases). The CDR3 length is 15 residues. V lost 4 bases, J lost 1 base, and 13 bases lay in between. Germline V gives CDR1 SGHRS, CDR2 YFSETQ. CDR3 sequence: CASSKERAGTDTQYF. CDR3 in DNA: TGCGCCAGCAGCAAAGAGCGGGCCGGCACAGATACGCAGTATTTT.

The J gene is TRBJ2-1, the V gene TRBV29-1; possible D gene TRBD1, 5 bases. The CDR3 consists of 14 residues. Germline CDR1 is SQVTM and CDR2 is ANQGSEA. V lost 6 bases to trimming and J lost 6 bases, with 18 bases between them. The DNA of the CDR3 is TGCAGCGTGGACCACCTCAGGGATTTCAATGAGCAGTTCTTC. Translating gives CSVDHLRDFNEQFF.

The chain links TRBV5-1 to TRBJ2-5; D might be TRBD1 (5 bases). The CDR3 is 14 residues long. The germline CDR1 and CDR2 sequences are SGHRS and YFSETQ. V shed 4 bases and J shed 5 bases, with 15 bases lying between them. The CDR3 reads CASSGQGYAETQYF. The CDR3 bases are TGCGCCAGCAGCGGGCAGGGTTATGCGGAGACCCAGTACTTC.

The V and J genes are TRBV30 and TRBJ2-7; the D is unclear. The germline V gene has CDR1 GTSNPN and CDR2 SVGIG (reference sequence). V dropped 0 bases and J dropped 3 bases, with 12 bases sitting between them. The CDR3 has 14 amino acids. The CDR3 sequence: CAWSVKGYIYEQYF. CDR3 coding DNA: TGTGCCTGGAGTGTTAAGGGCTATATCTACGAGCAGTACTTC.

The chain uses TRBV30 and TRBJ2-5; D may be TRBD1 (5 bases). This CDR3 contains 14 residues. The V end was cut by 0 bases, the J end by 5 bases, with 13 bases between. Germline V CDR1 and CDR2: GTSNPN, SVGIG (reference sequence). The CDR3 loop is CAWSVQGLWETQYF. DNA of the CDR3: TGTGCCTGGAGTGTGCAGGGCCTGTGGGAGACCCAGTACTTC. The full variable domain, rest sourced from reference TRBV30 and TRBJ2-5, is SQTIHQWPATLVQPVGSPLSLECTVEGTSNPNLYWYRQAAGRGLQLLFYSVGIGQISSEVPQNLSASRPQDRQFILSSKKLLLSDSGFYLCAWSVQGLWETQYFGPGTRLLVL.

CDR3 DNA sequence: TGTGCCATCAGTGAAAACGGAGACTATGGCTACACCTTC. Its protein product is CAISENGDYGYTF. This chain links TRBV10-3 with TRBJ1-2; D is unclear. V gave up 3 bases and J gave up 3 bases, with 8 bases separating them. This CDR3 is built from 13 residues. Germline V lookup: CDR1 ENHRY, CDR2 SYGVKD.

The chain links TRBV28 to TRBJ1-5; D gene ambiguous. The V end was cut by 7 bases, the J end by 7 bases, with 17 bases between. Germline V gives CDR1 MDHEN, CDR2 SYDVKM. This CDR3 has 14 residues. The CDR3 reads CASTQTEPRQPQHF. In DNA form, the CDR3 reads TGTGCCAGCACCCAGACTGAACCGAGGCAGCCCCAGCATTTT.

V usage is TRBV2 and J usage is TRBJ2-7; 7 bases align to TRBD2. CDR3 length equals 18 residues. J gave up 7 bases and V 4 bases, and 22 bases lay outside the gene matches. Germline CDR1 is SNHLY and CDR2 is FYNNEI. CDR3 sequence: CASSGRRGGRNRPGEQYF. In DNA form, the CDR3 reads TGTGCCAGCAGTGGCCGGAGGGGCGGGAGAAATAGGCCGGGGGAGCAGTACTTC.

This clone appeared a single time. V gene TRBV5-6 combines with J gene TRBJ2-7, with D maybe TRBD1 (6 bases). This CDR3 has 12 residues. Germline V CDR1 and CDR2: SGHDT, YYEEEE. V lost 8 bases, J lost 6 bases, and 15 bases lay in between. The CDR3 region is CASTQAGAEQYF. The CDR3 DNA reads as TGTGCCAGTACTCAAGCAGGGGCCGAGCAGTACTTC.

The rearrangement joins TRBV19 to TRBJ2-1; D remains unclear. CDR1 LNHDA and CDR2 SQIVND come from the germline V gene (reference sequence). This CDR3 has 13 amino acids. Trimming removed 2 bases from V and 6 bases from J, with 8 bases in between. In nucleotides, the CDR3 is TGTGCCAGTAGTATAAAACACCTCAATGAGCAGTTCTTC. This sequence encodes CASSIKHLNEQFF.

The chain uses TRBV11-2 and TRBJ1-5, with a possible D match to TRBD1 (5 bases). Trimming shortened V by 0 bases and J by 3 bases, and 9 bases separated the two germline ends. This CDR3 is built from 15 residues. CDR1 SGHAT and CDR2 FQNNGV come from the germline V gene. The CDR3 DNA reads TGTGCCAGCAGCTTAGATGGGACCTCCAATCAGCCCCAGCATTTT. It yields the protein CASSLDGTSNQPQHF.

This sequence joins TRBV6-5 and TRBJ1-1, with D perhaps TRBD1 (5 bases). With 5 bases removed from V and 0 bases from J, the gap between germline ends came to 10 bases. This CDR3 spans 14 amino acids. CDR1 MNHEY and CDR2 SVGAGI come from the germline V gene. CDR3 DNA: TGTGCCAGCAGTACCCAGGGAATGAACACTGAAGCTTTCTTT. Its translation is CASSTQGMNTEAFF.